The clone carrying this TCR beta chain showed up just once. The V end was cut by 0 bases, the J end by 10 bases, with 13 bases between. The CDR3 contains 15 residues. CDR1 and CDR2 (germline): MNHEY, SMNVEV (reference sequence). Participants' own reports of clinical history determined their cohort assignment. This sample was taken from a study of blood T cell repertoires in COVID-19. Authors' processing steps: Quantification of nucleated cells was approximated via reference gene primer amplification. This table comes from immunoSEQ multiplex PCR, and its TCRdb copy is limited to in-frame clones, with some not included. That table gives V, J and clone size, and the DNA gave D and trimming. The sample shows 150,000 to 200,000 clones, roughly 84% of them seen only once.

Sequencing was performed on PBMCs or T cells enriched from blood (not recorded which). This clonotype originated in a man between 50 and 59 years old who had recovered from COVID-19. The chain is built from TRBV27 and TRBJ1-6, with D possibly TRBD1 on 6 matching bases. Written as DNA, the CDR3 is TGTGCCAGCAGTTTATCTAGGCAGGGGCGGTCACCCCTCCACTTT. Amino acids: CASSLSRQGRSPLHF.